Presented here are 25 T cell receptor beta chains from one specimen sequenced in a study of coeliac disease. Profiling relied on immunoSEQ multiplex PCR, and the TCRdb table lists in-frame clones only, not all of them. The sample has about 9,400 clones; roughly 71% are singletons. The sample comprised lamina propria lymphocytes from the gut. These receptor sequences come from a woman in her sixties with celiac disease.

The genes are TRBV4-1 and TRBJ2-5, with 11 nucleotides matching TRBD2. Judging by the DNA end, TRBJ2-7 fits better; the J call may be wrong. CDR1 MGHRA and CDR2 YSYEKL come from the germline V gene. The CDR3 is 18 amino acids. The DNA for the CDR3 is TGCGCCAGCAGCCAAGTAGCGGGGGGGTTCAGCCGGCGCGGCGAGCAGTACTTC. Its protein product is CASSQVAGGFSRRGEQYF.

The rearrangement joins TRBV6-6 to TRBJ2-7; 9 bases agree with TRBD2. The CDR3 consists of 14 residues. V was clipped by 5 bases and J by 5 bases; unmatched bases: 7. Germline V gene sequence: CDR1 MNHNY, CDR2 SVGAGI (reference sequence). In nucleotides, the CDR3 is TGTGCCAGCAGTCCCGGGCTAGCGGGACACGAGCAGTACTTC. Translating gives CASSPGLAGHEQYF.

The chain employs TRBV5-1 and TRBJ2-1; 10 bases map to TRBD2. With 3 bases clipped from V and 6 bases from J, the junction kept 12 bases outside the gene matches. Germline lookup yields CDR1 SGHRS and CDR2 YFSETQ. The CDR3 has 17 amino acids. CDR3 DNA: TGCGCCAGCAGCTGGGGGGCCGGGGTAGCGGGGGGCAATGAGCAGTTCTTC. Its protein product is CASSWGAGVAGGNEQFF.

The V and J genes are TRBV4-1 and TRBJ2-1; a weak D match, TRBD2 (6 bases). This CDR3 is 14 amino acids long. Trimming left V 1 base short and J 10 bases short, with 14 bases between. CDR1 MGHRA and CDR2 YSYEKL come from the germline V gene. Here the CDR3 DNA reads TGCGCCAGCAGCCAAGTAAGTTGGACTACCGAGCAGTTCTTC. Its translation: CASSQVSWTTEQFF.

CDR3 sequence (DNA): TGTGCCAGCAGCGCCCTTGGAGGGACTAGCAGCGGGGAGCTGTTTTTT. Translating gives CASSALGGTSSGELFF. This chain uses TRBV7-3 with TRBJ2-2; 9 nucleotides line up with TRBD2. CDR1 is SGHTA, CDR2 FQGTGA, per germline. The V segment lost 5 bases and the J segment 7 bases; nucleotides outside the gene matches: 11. The CDR3 contains 16 residues.

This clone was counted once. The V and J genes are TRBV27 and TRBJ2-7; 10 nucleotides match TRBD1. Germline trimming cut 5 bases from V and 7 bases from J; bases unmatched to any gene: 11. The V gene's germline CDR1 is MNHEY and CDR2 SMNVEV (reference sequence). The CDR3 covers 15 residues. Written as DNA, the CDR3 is TGTGCCAGCAGTCTACGTGGGACAGGGGTGGTAGAGCAGTACTTC. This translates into CASSLRGTGVVEQYF.

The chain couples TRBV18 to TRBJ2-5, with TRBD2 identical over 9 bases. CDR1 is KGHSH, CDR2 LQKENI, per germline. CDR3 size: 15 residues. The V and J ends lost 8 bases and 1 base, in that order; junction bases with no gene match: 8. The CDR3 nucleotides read TGTGCCAGCCGGGCGGGAGGGCGCCCCCAAGAGACCCAGTACTTC. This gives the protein CASRAGGRPQETQYF.

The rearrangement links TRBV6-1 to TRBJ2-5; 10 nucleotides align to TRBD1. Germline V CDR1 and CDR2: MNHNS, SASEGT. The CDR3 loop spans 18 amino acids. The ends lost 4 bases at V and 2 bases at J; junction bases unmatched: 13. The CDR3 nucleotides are TGTGCCAGCAGTGGGCGGACAGGGGGGCGATTTTTGCAAGAGACCCAGTACTTC. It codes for CASSGRTGGRFLQETQYF.

The CDR3 DNA sequence: TGTGCCAGCAGCTTAGGCTGGAACAGCCAAGATTCACCCCTCCACTTT. Translating it yields CASSLGWNSQDSPLHF. The J gene is TRBJ1-6, the V gene TRBV7-9; D unresolved. V was clipped by 1 base and J by 8 bases, with 15 bases between them. The CDR3 has 16 residues. Germline V lookup: CDR1 SEHNR, CDR2 FQNEAQ (reference sequence).

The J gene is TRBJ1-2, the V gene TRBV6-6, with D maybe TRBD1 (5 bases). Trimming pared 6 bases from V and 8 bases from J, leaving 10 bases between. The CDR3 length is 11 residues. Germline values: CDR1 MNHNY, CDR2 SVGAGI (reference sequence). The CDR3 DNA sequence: TGTGCCAGCAGAACCGACAGAGGCTACACCTTC. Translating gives CASRTDRGYTF.

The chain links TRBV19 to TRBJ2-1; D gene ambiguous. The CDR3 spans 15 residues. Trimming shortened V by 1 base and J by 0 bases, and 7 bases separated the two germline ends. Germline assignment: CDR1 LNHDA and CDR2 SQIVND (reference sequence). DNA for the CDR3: TGTGCCAGTAGTATAGTGGCCATCTCCTACAATGAGCAGTTCTTC. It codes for CASSIVAISYNEQFF.

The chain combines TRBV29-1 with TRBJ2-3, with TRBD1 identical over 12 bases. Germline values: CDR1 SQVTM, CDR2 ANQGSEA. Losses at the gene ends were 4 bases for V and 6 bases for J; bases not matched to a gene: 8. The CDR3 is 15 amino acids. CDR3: CSVVAGQGATDTQYF. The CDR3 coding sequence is TGCAGCGTTGTCGCGGGACAGGGGGCGACGGATACGCAGTATTTT.

Here the CDR3 reads CASSLVGAGGRETQYF. The CDR3 nucleotides are TGTGCCAGCAGCTTAGTTGGCGCGGGGGGGCGGGAGACCCAGTACTTC. The gene calls are TRBV7-8 and TRBJ2-5; TRBD2 matches 9 bases. CDR1 is SGHVS, CDR2 FQNEAQ, per germline. The CDR3 consists of 16 residues. V shed 1 base, J shed 5 bases, and the junction held 8 bases outside the gene matches.

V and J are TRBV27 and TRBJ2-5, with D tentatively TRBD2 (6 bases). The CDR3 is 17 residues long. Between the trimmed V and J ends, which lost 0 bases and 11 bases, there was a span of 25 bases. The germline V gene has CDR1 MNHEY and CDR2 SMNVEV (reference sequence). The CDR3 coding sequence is TGTGCCAGCAGTTTATCCTGGTGGGGGGAGCCCTCTTGGGAGCAGTACTTC. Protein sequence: CASSLSWWGEPSWEQYF.

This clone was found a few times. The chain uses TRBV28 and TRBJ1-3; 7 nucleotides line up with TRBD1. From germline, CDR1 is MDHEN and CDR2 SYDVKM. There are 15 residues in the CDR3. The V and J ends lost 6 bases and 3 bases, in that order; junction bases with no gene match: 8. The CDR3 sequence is CASRHDREFGNTIYF. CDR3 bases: TGTGCCAGCAGACACGACAGGGAATTTGGAAACACCATATATTTT. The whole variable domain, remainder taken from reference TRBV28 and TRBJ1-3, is DVKVTQSSRYLVKRTGEKVFLECVQDMDHENMFWYRQDPGLGLRLIYFSYDVKMKEKGDIPEGYSVSREKKERFSLILESASTNQTSMYLCASRHDREFGNTIYFGEGSWLTVV.

CDR3 bases: TGTGCCAGCAGCTTAGGGCAGGGGGGCGGCTACACCTTC. The encoded protein is CASSLGQGGGYTF. The chain couples TRBV7-3 to TRBJ1-2, with TRBD1 matching over 7 bases. The junction had 5 bases not matched to a gene; V was cut back by 2 bases and J by 8 bases. Per germline, CDR1 SGHTA and CDR2 FQGTGA. This CDR3 has 13 residues.

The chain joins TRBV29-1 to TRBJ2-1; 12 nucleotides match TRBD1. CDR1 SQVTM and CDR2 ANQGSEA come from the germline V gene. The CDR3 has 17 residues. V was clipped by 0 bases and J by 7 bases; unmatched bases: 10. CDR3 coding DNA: TGCAGCGTTGAAGATCCTCCGGGACAGGGGGCGAGGAATGAGCAGTTCTTC. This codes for CSVEDPPGQGARNEQFF.

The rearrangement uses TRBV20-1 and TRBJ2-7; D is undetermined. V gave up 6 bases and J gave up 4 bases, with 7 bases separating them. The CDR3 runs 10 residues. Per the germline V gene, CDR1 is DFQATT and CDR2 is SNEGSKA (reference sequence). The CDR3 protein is CSAKHYEQYF. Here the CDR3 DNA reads TGCAGTGCCAAACATTACGAGCAGTACTTC.

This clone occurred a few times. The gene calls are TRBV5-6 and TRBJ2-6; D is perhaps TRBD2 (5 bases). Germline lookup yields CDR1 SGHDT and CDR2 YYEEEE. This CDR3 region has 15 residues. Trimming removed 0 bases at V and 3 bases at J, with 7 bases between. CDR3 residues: CASSLGGSGANVLTF. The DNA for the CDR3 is TGTGCCAGCAGCTTGGGTGGGAGTGGGGCCAACGTCCTGACTTTC.

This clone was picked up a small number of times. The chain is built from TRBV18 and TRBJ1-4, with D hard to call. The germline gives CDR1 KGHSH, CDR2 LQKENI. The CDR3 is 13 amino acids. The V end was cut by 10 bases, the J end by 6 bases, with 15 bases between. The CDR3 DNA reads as TGTGCCACCAAAAACCGGGGTGATGAAAAACTGTTTTTT. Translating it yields CATKNRGDEKLFF.

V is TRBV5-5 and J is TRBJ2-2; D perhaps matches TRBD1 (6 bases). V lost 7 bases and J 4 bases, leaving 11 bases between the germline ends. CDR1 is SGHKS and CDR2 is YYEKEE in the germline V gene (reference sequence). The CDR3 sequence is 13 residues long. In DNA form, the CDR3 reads TGTGCCAGCTCCAGGGGTTTCACCGGGGAGCTGTTTTTT. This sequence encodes CASSRGFTGELFF.

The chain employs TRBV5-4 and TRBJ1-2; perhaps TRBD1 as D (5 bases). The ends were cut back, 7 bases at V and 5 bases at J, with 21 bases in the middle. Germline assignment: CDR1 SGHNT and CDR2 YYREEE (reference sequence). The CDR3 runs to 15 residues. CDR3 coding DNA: TGTGCCAGCGGTCCCGACAAGGGGCCGGAGTATGGCTACACCTTC. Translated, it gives CASGPDKGPEYGYTF.

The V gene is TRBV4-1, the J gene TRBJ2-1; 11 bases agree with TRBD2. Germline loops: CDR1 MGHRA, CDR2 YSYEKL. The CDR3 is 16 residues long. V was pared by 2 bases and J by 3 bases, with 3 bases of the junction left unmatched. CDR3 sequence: CASSQKTSGNYNEQFF. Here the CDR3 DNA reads TGCGCCAGCAGCCAAAAGACTAGCGGGAACTACAATGAGCAGTTCTTC.

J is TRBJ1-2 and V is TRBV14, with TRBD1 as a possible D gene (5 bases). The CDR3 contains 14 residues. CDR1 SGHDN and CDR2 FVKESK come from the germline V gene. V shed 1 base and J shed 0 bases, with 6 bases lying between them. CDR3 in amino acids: CASSQVGANYGYTF. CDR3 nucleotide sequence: TGTGCCAGCAGCCAAGTAGGGGCTAACTATGGCTACACCTTC.

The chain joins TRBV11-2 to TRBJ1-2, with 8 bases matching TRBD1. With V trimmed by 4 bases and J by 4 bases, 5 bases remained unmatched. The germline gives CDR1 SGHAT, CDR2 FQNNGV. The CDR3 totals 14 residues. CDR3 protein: CASSWGTGAYGYTF. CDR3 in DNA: TGTGCCAGCAGCTGGGGGACAGGAGCCTATGGCTACACCTTC.